The source of this T cell receptor beta chain is a study of CD8 T cells in ankylosing spondylitis. Study findings and constraints: Disease-linked clones reportedly concentrated significantly in matched ankylosing spondylitis synovial fluid. Disease-associated clones were CD8+ and fairly uncommon in peripheral blood.

A remark on this clonotype: The target antigen is unknown.

Quantitative 5'-RACE with molecular barcodes was used to make the TCR beta libraries. TCRdb processed the 5' RACE reads anew with MiXCR; each CDR3 protein has one entry. The sample includes 340,000 or so distinct CDR3 sequences, about 15% of them seen just once. This CDR3 contains 13 residues. Germline CDR1 and CDR2: ENHRY and SYGVKD. Trimming pared 11 bases from V and 1 base from J, leaving 12 bases between. The sequencing sample was made of blood, either unsorted or a sorted T cell fraction (not recorded which). The clonotype comes from a male donor with ankylosing spondylitis or in good health (not recorded which). The chain uses TRBV10-3 and TRBJ1-3; possible D gene TRBD1, 6 bases. CDR3 sequence: CAAAGASGNTIYF. CDR3 sequence (DNA): TGTGCCGCCGCGGGGGCTTCTGGAAACACCATATATTTT.